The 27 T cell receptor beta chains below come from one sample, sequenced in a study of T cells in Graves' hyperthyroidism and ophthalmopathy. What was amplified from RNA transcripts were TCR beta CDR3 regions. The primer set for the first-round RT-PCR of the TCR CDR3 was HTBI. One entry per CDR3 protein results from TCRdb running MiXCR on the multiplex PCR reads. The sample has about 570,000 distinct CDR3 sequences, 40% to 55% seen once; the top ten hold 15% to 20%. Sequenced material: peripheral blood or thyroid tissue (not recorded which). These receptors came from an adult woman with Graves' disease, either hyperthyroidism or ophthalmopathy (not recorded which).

The CDR3 loop reads CASSILAGNGPQHF. CDR3 in DNA: TGTGCCAGCAGCATCCTAGCGGGGAATGGGCCCCAGCATTTT. This rearrangement joins TRBV7-2 to TRBJ1-5; D unclear. Germline V lookup: CDR1 SGHTA, CDR2 FQGNSA. The CDR3 covers 14 residues. V lost 5 bases and J 9 bases, leaving 17 bases between the germline ends.

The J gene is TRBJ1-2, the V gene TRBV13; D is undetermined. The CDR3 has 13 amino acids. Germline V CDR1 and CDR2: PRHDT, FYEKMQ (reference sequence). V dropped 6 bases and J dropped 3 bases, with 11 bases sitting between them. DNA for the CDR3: TGTGCCAGCAGGCCCAGGCTTGACTATGGCTACACCTTC. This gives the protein CASRPRLDYGYTF.

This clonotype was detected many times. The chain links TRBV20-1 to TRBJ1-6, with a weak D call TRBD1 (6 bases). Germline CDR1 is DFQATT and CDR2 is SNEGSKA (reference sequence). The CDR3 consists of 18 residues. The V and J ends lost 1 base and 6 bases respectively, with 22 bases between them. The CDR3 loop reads CSARVPGEKGGINSPLHF. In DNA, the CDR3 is TGCAGTGCTAGAGTTCCCGGGGAGAAGGGGGGAATTAATTCACCCCTCCACTTT.

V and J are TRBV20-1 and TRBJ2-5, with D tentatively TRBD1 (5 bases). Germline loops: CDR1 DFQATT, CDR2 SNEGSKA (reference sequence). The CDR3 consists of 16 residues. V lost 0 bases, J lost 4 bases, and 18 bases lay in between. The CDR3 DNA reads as TGCAGTGCTAGAGACGAGCGTAGGGGATCTCGAGAGACCCAGTACTTC. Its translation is CSARDERRGSRETQYF.

The CDR3, as DNA: TGTGCCAGCAGTTCAGACAGGGGATACAATGAGCAGTTCTTC. It specifies CASSSDRGYNEQFF. The chain uses TRBV7-2 and TRBJ2-7; 8 bases are shared with TRBD1. Judging by the DNA end, TRBJ2-1 fits better; the J call may be wrong. Per germline, CDR1 SGHTA and CDR2 FQGNSA. The CDR3 has 14 amino acids.

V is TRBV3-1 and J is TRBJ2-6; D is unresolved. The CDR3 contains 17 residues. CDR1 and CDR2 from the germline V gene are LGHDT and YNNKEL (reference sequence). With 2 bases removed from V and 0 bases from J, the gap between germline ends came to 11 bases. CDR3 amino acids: CASSQQRKFSGANVLTF. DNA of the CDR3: TGTGCCAGCAGCCAACAGCGAAAATTCTCTGGGGCCAACGTCCTGACTTTC.

Here the CDR3 reads CASSSSGIGTQHF. Written as DNA, the CDR3 is TGCGCCAGCAGTTCTAGCGGGATCGGGACCCAGCATTTT. The gene calls are TRBV10-2 and TRBJ1-5, with D uncertain. The germline V and J ends were trimmed by 5 bases and 11 bases, with 16 bases remaining between them. CDR1 and CDR2 (germline): WSHSY, SAAADI. The CDR3 runs 13 residues.

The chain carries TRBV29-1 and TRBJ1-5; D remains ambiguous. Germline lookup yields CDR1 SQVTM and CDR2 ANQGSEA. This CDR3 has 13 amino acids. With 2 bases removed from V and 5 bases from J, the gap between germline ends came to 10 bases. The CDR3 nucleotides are TGCAGCGTTGAAACGTTGGCCGATCAGCCCCAGCATTTT. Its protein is CSVETLADQPQHF.

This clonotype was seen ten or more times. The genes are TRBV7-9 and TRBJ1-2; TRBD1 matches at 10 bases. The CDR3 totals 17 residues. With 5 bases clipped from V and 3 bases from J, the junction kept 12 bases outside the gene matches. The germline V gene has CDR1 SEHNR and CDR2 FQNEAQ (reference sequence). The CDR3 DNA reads TGTGCCAGCAGCACAGACAGGGGGCGAGTCACCGACTATGGCTACACCTTC. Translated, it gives CASSTDRGRVTDYGYTF.

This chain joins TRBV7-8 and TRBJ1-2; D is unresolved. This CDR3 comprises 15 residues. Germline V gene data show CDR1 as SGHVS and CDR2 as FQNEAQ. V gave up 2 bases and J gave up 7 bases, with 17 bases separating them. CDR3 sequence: CASSLRSARNGGYTF. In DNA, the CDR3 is TGTGCCAGCAGCTTACGTTCGGCCCGTAATGGTGGCTACACCTTC. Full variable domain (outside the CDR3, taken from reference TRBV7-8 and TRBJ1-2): GAGVSQSPRYKVAKRGQDVALRCDPISGHVSLFWYQQALGQGPEFLTYFQNEAQLDKSGLPSDRFFAERPEGSVSTLKIQRTQQEDSAVYLCASSLRSARNGGYTFGSGTRLTVV.

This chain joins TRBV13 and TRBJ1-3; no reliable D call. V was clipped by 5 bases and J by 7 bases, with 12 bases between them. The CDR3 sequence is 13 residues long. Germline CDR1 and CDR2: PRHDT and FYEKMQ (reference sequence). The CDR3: CASSPRWVNTIYF. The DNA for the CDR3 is TGTGCCAGCAGCCCTCGATGGGTGAACACCATATATTTT.

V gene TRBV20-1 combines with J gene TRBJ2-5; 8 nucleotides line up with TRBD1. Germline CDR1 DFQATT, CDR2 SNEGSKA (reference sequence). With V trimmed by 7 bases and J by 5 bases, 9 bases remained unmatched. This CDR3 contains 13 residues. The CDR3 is CSGTGRRRETQYF. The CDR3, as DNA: TGCAGTGGGACAGGGAGAAGGAGGGAGACCCAGTACTTC.

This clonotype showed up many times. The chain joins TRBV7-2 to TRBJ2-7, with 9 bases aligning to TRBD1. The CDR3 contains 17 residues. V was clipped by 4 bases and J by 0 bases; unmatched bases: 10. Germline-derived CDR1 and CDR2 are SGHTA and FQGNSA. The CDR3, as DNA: TGTGCCAGCAGCTCGGGACAGGGTAGGGCCCACTCCTACGAGCAGTACTTC. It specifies CASSSGQGRAHSYEQYF.

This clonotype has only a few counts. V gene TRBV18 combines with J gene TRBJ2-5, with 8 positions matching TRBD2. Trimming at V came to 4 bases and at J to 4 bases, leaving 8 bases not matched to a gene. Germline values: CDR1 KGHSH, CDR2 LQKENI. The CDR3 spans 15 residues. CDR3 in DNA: TGTGCCAGCTCACGAGCGGGAGAAGGGAGAGAGACCCAGTACTTC. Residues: CASSRAGEGRETQYF.

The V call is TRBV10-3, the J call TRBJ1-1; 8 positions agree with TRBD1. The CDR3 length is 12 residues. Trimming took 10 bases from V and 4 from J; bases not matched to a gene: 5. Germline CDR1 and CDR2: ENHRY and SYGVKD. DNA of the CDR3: TGTGCCACAGGGGGCTGGAGCACTGAAGCTTTCTTT. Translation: CATGGWSTEAFF.

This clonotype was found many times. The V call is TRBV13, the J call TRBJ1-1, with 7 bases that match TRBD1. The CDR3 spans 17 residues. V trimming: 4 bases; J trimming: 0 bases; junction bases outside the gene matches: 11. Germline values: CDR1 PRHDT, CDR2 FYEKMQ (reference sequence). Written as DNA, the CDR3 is TGTGCCAGCAGCTCGCTCCGGGACAGTTCCATGAACACTGAAGCTTTCTTT. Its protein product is CASSSLRDSSMNTEAFF. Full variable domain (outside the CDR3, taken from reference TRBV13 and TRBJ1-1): AAGVIQSPRHLIKEKRETATLKCYPIPRHDTVYWYQQGPGQDPQFLISFYEKMQSDKGSIPDRFSAQQFSDYHSELNMSSLELGDSALYFCASSSLRDSSMNTEAFFGQGTRLTVV.

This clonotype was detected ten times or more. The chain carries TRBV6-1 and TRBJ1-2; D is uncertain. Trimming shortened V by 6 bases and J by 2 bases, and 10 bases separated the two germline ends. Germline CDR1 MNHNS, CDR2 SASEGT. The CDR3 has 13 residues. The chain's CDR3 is CASRASGNYGYTF. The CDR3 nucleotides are TGTGCCAGCAGAGCCTCGGGAAACTATGGCTACACCTTC.

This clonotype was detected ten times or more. This CDR3 is CASSRSRRQETQYF. CDR3 bases: TGCGCCAGCAGCAGGTCTCGGCGGCAAGAGACCCAGTACTTC. The rearrangement uses TRBV5-1 and TRBJ2-5; D gene unclear. The CDR3 contains 14 residues. Trimming cost V 4 bases and J 2 bases, with 12 bases left between them. CDR1 and CDR2 (germline): SGHRS, YFSETQ.

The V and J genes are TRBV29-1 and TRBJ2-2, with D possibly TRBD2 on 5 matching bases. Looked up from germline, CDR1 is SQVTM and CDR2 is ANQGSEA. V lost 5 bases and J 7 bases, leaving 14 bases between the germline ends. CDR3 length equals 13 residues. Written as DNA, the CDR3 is TGCAGCGTTCTCAAGCGAGGGAACGGGGAGCTGTTTTTT. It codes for CSVLKRGNGELFF.

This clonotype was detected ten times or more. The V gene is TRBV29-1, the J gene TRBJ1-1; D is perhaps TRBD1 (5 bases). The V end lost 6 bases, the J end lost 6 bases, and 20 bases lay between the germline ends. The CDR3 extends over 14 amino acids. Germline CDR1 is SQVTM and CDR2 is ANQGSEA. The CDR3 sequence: CSVSAGDFGAEAFF. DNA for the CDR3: TGCAGCGTGTCAGCTGGGGACTTTGGCGCTGAAGCTTTCTTT.

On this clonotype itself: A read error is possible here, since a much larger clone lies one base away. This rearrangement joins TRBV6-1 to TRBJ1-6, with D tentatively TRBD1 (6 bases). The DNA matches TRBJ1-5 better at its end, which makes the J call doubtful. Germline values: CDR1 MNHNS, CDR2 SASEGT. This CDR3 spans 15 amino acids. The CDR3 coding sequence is TGTGCCAGCAGCTCGACGGCAGGGGCGGTTCAGCCCCAGCATTTT. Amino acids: CASSSTAGAVQPQHF.

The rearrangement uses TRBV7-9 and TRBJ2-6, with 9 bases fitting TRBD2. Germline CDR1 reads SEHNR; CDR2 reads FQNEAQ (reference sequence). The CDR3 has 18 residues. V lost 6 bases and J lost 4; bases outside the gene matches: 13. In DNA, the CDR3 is TGTGCCAGCAGTGGTACCGGGACTAGCAGAACCGGGGCCAACGTCCTGACTTTC. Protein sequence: CASSGTGTSRTGANVLTF.

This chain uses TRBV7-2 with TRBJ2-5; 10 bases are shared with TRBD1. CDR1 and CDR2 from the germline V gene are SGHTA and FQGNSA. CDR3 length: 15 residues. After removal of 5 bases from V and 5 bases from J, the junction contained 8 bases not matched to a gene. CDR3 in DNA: TGTGCCAGCAGCCATGCGGGACAGGGGCGGGAGACCCAGTACTTC. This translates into CASSHAGQGRETQYF.

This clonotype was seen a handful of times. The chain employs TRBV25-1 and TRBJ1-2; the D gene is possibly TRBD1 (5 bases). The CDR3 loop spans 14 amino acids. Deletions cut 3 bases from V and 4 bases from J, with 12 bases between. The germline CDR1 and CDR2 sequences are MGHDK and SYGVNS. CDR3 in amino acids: CASSDWAGLYGYTF. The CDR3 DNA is TGTGCCAGCAGTGACTGGGCAGGGCTCTATGGCTACACCTTC.

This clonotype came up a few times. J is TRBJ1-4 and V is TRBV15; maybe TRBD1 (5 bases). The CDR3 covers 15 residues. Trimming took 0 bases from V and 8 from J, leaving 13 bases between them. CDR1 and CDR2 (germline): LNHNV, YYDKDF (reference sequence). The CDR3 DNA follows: TGTGCCACCAGCAGAGATCGGGGCCAGGGAGAAAAACTGTTTTTT. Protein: CATSRDRGQGEKLFF.

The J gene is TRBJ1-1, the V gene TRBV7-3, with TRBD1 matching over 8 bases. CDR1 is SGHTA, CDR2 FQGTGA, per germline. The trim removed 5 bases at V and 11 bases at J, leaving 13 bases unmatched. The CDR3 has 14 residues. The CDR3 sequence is CASSQRGGTGSAFF. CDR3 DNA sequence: TGTGCCAGCAGCCAGAGGGGCGGGACAGGCTCCGCTTTCTTT.

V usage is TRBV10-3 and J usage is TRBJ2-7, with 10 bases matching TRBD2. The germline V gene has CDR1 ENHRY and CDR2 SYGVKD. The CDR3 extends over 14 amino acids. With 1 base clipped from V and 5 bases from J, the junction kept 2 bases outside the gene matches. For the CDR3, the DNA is TGTGCCATCAGTGAGTTAGCGGGAGGTAACGAGCAGTACTTC. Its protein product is CAISELAGGNEQYF.